This is a list of T cell receptor beta chains from one sample in a study of blood T cell repertoires in COVID-19. Assay used: immunoSEQ multiplex PCR; TCRdb lists only in-frame clones, some missing. The sample lists about 26,000 clones, about 92% seen once, with 2.5% to 3% in the top ten. Sequencing input: peripheral blood. Receptor source: a human donor in a cohort sampled during active COVID-19. CDR3s include the opening cysteine and the closing phenylalanine or tryptophan. D genes are given only for firm matches. Some rows mark clone size as missing; the rest say once, few, many or name a class of expanded clone.

V gene	J gene	D gene	clone size	CDR3 DNA	CDR3 protein
TRBV13	TRBJ2-1	TRBD2	.	TGTGCCAGCAGCCGACTCGCGGGGGGACACAATGAGCAGTTCTTC	CASSRLAGGHNEQFF
TRBV28	TRBJ2-1	TRBD1	.	TGTGCCAGCAGTCCCCCCCGGGACAGGGGAATTGTTTCGGGTTATGAGCAGTTCTTC	CASSPPRDRGIVSGYEQFF
TRBV5-4	TRBJ1-4	TRBD1	.	TGTGCCAGCAGCTCTTGGGGCCGACAGGGAAGCACTAATGAAAAACTGTTTTTT	CASSSWGRQGSTNEKLFF
TRBV5-8	TRBJ1-3	TRBD1	.	TGTGCCTCCACAGGGGGCCCTGGAAACACCATATATTTT	CASTGGPGNTIYF
TRBV7-3	TRBJ1-1	TRBD1	once	TGTGCCAGCGCCGGACAGGGAAGCACTGAAGCTTTCTTT	CASAGQGSTEAFF
TRBV12-3/TRBV12-4	TRBJ1-1	TRBD1	once	TGTGCCAGCAGTTTAGGACAGGGCGGTGAAGCTTTCTTT	CASSLGQGGEAFF
TRBV14	TRBJ1-3	.	once	TGTGCCAGCAGCCAAGAGGCCATAGGAAACACCATATATTTT	CASSQEAIGNTIYF
TRBV2	TRBJ1-1	.	.	TGTGCCAGCATTCCGGGGGGTAACACTGAAGCTTTCTTT	CASIPGGNTEAFF
TRBV5-4	TRBJ2-6	.	.	TGTGCCAGCAGCTTGGACGGTGGCTCTGGGGCCAACGTCCTGACTTTC	CASSLDGGSGANVLTF
TRBV28	TRBJ2-6	.	.	TGTGCCAGCAGTTCGGGACTGAACTCTGGGGCCAACGTCCTGACTTTC	CASSSGLNSGANVLTF
TRBV19	TRBJ1-3	.	.	TGTGCCAGTACCACCCAGGGTGTATCTGGAAACACCATATATTTT	CASTTQGVSGNTIYF
TRBV7-2	TRBJ2-3	TRBD2	.	TGTGCCAGCAGCTTAGGTGCACTAGCGGGGGGTACAGATACGCAGTATTTT	CASSLGALAGGTDTQYF
TRBV4-1	TRBJ1-2	TRBD1	.	TGCGCCAGCAGCCAAGATAGGGGGCGATACTATGGCTACACCTTC	CASSQDRGRYYGYTF
TRBV29-1	TRBJ1-1	.	.	TGCAGCGTTGAAGCTGGGGGAGGGCTAAACACTGAAGCTTTCTTT	CSVEAGGGLNTEAFF
TRBV19	TRBJ2-7	TRBD2	.	TGTGCCAGTAGCACCGAACTAGCGGGGGGGCCCGGAGAGCAGTACTTC	CASSTELAGGPGEQYF
TRBV15	TRBJ1-2	.	.	TGTGCCACCAGCAGCTCAGCGATCTATGGCTACACCTTC	CATSSSAIYGYTF
TRBV5-6	TRBJ1-6	TRBD1	once	TGTGCCAGCAGCTCCCGGGACAGGAATTCACCCCTCCACTTT	CASSSRDRNSPLHF
TRBV28	TRBJ1-1	TRBD1	.	TGTGCCAGCTTGACAGGGGGGAGGACTGAAGCTTTCTTT	CASLTGGRTEAFF
TRBV19	TRBJ2-5	TRBD1	.	TGTGCCAGTAGTAACCAGGGGGCTATAGAGACCCAGTACTTC	CASSNQGAIETQYF
TRBV10-2	TRBJ1-2	.	.	TGCGCCAGCAGTGATGAGGGCGAGTCGGTTAACTATGGCTACACCTTC	CASSDEGESVNYGYTF
TRBV5-1	TRBJ1-1	.	.	TGCGCCAGCAGCGGAAACAGGGACGGGGACACTGAAGCTTTCTTT	CASSGNRDGDTEAFF
TRBV5-5	TRBJ2-5	.	.	TGTGCCAGCAGCTTGGTTGTAGGGGTGGTATCGGAGACCCAGTACTTC	CASSLVVGVVSETQYF
TRBV14	TRBJ2-2	TRBD2	.	TGTGCCAGCAGCCCCCGGCCGGGCGGGGGCACCGGGGAGCTGTTTTTT	CASSPRPGGGTGELFF
TRBV6-5	TRBJ1-4	TRBD1	.	TGTGCCAGCAGGAAAGGACAGGCGAATGAAAAACTGTTTTTT	CASRKGQANEKLFF
TRBV6-4	TRBJ2-7	TRBD2	.	TGTGCCAGCAGCCTCCTAGCGGGGGGAACCTACGAGCAGTACTTC	CASSLLAGGTYEQYF
TRBV18	TRBJ1-4	.	.	TGTGCCAGCTCACCAGACCGCGGGGGGGTTTCGGGAAAACTGTTTTTT	CASSPDRGGVSGKLFF
TRBV14	TRBJ1-1	.	.	TGTGCCAGCAGCGGGGGGGTAAGGACTGAAGCTTTCTTT	CASSGGVRTEAFF
TRBV6-5	TRBJ1-2	TRBD1	once	TGTGCCAGCAGGAGGGACAGGGGGGCCTATGGCTACACCTTC	CASRRDRGAYGYTF
TRBV12-5	TRBJ2-3	.	once	TGTGCTAGTGGCCTAAAAGTAGGCACAGATACGCAGTATTTT	CASGLKVGTDTQYF
TRBV4-2	TRBJ2-1	TRBD2	.	TGTGCCAGCAGCCCTGGACTAGCGGGGGGCCCATACAATGAGCAGTTCTTC	CASSPGLAGGPYNEQFF
TRBV5-6	TRBJ2-2	.	.	TGTGCCAGCAGCTTCACCGGGACACCCTACACCGGGGAGCTGTTTTTT	CASSFTGTPYTGELFF
TRBV18	TRBJ1-1	.	.	TGTGCCAGCTCACCCTTACAGGGTGAAGCTTTCTTT	CASSPLQGEAFF
TRBV4-1	TRBJ2-7	TRBD1	.	TGCGCCAGCAGCCAAGATCGACAGGGGAGCTCCTACGAGCAGTACTTC	CASSQDRQGSSYEQYF
TRBV27	TRBJ2-1	TRBD1	few	TGTGCCAGTTCTAGGCAGGGGGCGTTCAATGAGCAGTTCTTC	CASSRQGAFNEQFF
TRBV10-2	TRBJ2-7	TRBD2	.	TGCGCCAGCAGTGTTGTGCGGGGGGATCAAGAGCAGTACTTC	CASSVVRGDQEQYF
TRBV4-2	TRBJ2-3	TRBD2	.	TGTGCCAGCAGCCAGGGCGGGGGTAAAGATACGCAGTATTTT	CASSQGGGKDTQYF
TRBV14	TRBJ2-7	.	.	TGTGCCAGCAGCCCGGAAGCCGGGTCTACCTACGAGCAGTACTTC	CASSPEAGSTYEQYF
TRBV18	TRBJ2-5	TRBD2	.	TGTGCCAGCTCACCCGCAGCGGGGCTAGCGGGGACGGAGACCCAGTACTTC	CASSPAAGLAGTETQYF
TRBV28	TRBJ2-5	.	.	TGTGCCAGCAGACTGGGGGGAGAGACCCAGTACTTC	CASRLGGETQYF
TRBV10-3	TRBJ1-2	TRBD1	.	TGTGCCATCAGTGTTGACAGGGCTGGCTACACCTTC	CAISVDRAGYTF
TRBV13	TRBJ1-4	TRBD1	.	TGTGCCAGCAGCTTAGCCGCAGGGGGCGCTGGTGAAAAACTGTTTTTT	CASSLAAGGAGEKLFF
TRBV5-1	TRBJ1-1	.	.	TGCGCCAGCAGCTACTCAGCGGACTGGAACATGAACACTGAAGCTTTCTTT	CASSYSADWNMNTEAFF
TRBV2	TRBJ2-7	.	.	TGTGCCAGCAGTGGGGGCCGGACATACGAGCAGTACTTC	CASSGGRTYEQYF
TRBV20-1	TRBJ1-2	.	.	TGCAGTGCTAGTGGCAGACAGGCTCGTAACTATGGCTACACCTTC	CSASGRQARNYGYTF
TRBV19	TRBJ2-4	TRBD1	.	TGTGCCAGTAGACCGACAGGGGGTAAGAACATTCAGTACTTC	CASRPTGGKNIQYF